This T cell receptor (beta chain) comes out of a study of identical twins. Via MiXCR, TCRdb re-called the 5' RACE reads, giving one row per CDR3 protein. The sample includes 1.5 million or so distinct CDR3 sequences, more than 30% of them seen just once. This clonotype was counted between two and nine times. This CDR3 has 14 amino acids. From germline, CDR1 is DFQATT and CDR2 SNEGSKA (reference sequence). The rearrangement joins TRBV20-1 to TRBJ2-4; 10 positions agree with TRBD2. The J call may be in error: the DNA end matches TRBJ2-7 better. Material for sequencing was cord blood. The TCR sequence derives from a newborn girl in good health. CDR3: CSAMKTSGFYEQYF. The CDR3 DNA is TGCAGTGCTATGAAGACTAGCGGGTTCTACGAGCAGTACTTC.